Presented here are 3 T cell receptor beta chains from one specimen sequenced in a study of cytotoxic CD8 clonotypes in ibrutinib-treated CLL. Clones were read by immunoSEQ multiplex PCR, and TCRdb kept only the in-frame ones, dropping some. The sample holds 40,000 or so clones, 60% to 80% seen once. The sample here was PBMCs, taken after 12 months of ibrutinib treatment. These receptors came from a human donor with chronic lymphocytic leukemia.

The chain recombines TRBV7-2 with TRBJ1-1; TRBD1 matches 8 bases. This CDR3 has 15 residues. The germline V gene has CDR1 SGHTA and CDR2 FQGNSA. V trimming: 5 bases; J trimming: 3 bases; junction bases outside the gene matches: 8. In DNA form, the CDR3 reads TGTGCCAGCAGCCAACAGGGGGAATGGGACACTGAAGCTTTCTTT. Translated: CASSQQGEWDTEAFF.

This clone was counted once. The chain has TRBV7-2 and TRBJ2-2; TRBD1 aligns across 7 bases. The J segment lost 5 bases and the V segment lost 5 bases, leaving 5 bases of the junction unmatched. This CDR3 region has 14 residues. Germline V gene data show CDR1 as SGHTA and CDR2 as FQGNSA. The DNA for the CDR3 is TGTGCCAGCAGCGCTACGACAGGGACCGGGGAGCTGTTTTTT. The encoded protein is CASSATTGTGELFF.

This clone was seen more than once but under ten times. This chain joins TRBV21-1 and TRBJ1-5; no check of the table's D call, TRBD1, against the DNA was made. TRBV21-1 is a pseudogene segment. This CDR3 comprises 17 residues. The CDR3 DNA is TGTGCCAGCAGCACCGGGACAGGGGGCAATAGCAATCAGCCCCAGCATTTT. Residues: CASSTGTGGNSNQPQHF.